The present entry profiles one T cell receptor (beta chain) with its context. Its specificity is not known. The sample originates from a study of cytomegalovirus exposure and HLA in healthy donors. Study-level results: In vitro data verified a few CMV-associated chains as specific for CMV antigens.

The donors formed part of the approximately 120-subject validation cohort, distinct from the roughly 700-subject first cohort. Generated by immunoSEQ multiplex PCR, the TCRdb table keeps only in-frame clones and is missing some. The sample lists 300,000 to 450,000 clones, 80% to 90% occurring once. The clonotype comes from a woman aged 18-29 years in good health and CMV-seronegative. The sequencing input was PBMCs.

As DNA, the CDR3 is TGCGCCAGCAGCCATTCCGGGACAGCGAGCTATGGCTACACCTTC. It yields the protein CASSHSGTASYGYTF. The chain is built from TRBV4-1 and TRBJ1-2, with 7 bases fitting TRBD1. The junction had 8 bases not matched to a gene; V was cut back by 3 bases and J by 4 bases. This CDR3 has 15 residues. CDR1 is MGHRA and CDR2 is YSYEKL in the germline V gene.